The 23 T cell receptor beta chains below were found in one sample sequenced in a study of a mutant IDH1 vaccine in newly diagnosed glioma. Antigens for these TCRs are unknown. Noted time point: week 11, during vaccination. One vaccine dose held 300 ug of mutant IDH1 20-mer peptide and came with topical imiquimod. The table came from immunoSEQ multiplex PCR; TCRdb's copy has only in-frame clones and leaves some out. The table lists some 120,000 clones, about four fifths of them singletons, with around 5.5% in the top ten. This material consisted of PBMCs, taken from a glioma patient whose treatment included an IDH1 peptide vaccine. These TCRs come from a man in his forties with glioma.

The chain recombines TRBV18 with TRBJ2-7, with D possibly being TRBD2 (6 bases). CDR3 length: 14 residues. Germline V lookup: CDR1 KGHSH, CDR2 LQKENI. V lost 4 bases and J lost 4, with 14 bases in between. The CDR3 nucleotides read TGTGCCAGCTCACTGGAGGGAAGGGGTTACGAGCAGTACTTC. Its protein is CASSLEGRGYEQYF.

The rearrangement links TRBV29-1 to TRBJ1-5, with a tentative D call TRBD1 (6 bases). This CDR3 has 13 residues. Germline lookup yields CDR1 SQVTM and CDR2 ANQGSEA. Trimming cost V 3 bases and J 2 bases, with 8 bases left between them. The CDR3 region is CSVDEGGNQPQHF. The CDR3 DNA reads TGCAGCGTTGACGAGGGGGGCAATCAGCCCCAGCATTTT. The variable domain in full, with the rest retrieved from reference TRBV29-1 and TRBJ1-5, is SAVISQKPSRDICQRGTSLTIQCQVDSQVTMMFWYRQQPGQSLTLIATANQGSEATYESGFVIDKFPISRPNLTFSTLTVSNMSPEDSSIYLCSVDEGGNQPQHFGDGTRLSIL.

The J gene is TRBJ2-7, the V gene TRBV29-1; D gene unclear. The CDR3 sequence is 13 residues long. V lost 1 base and J lost 3, with 10 bases in between. CDR1 is SQVTM and CDR2 is ANQGSEA in the germline V gene. Here the CDR3 reads CSVEGKTGYEQYF. The DNA of the CDR3 is TGCAGCGTTGAAGGGAAGACGGGCTACGAGCAGTACTTC.

The chain joins TRBV28 to TRBJ2-1; weak D call: TRBD2 (6 bases). The CDR3 spans 14 residues. V lost 3 bases and J lost 3, with 9 bases in between. Germline V gene lookup returns CDR1 MDHEN and CDR2 SYDVKM. The CDR3 DNA reads TGTGCCAGCAGTTTCGGGACTGTCTACAATGAGCAGTTCTTC. Amino acid sequence: CASSFGTVYNEQFF.

With respect to this clone: A read error may account for a junction end that differs from germline. The chain employs TRBV5-1 and TRBJ2-7; D is uncertain. Germline CDR1 is SGHRS and CDR2 is YFSETQ. The CDR3 spans 12 residues. The CDR3 DNA follows: TGCGCCAGCAGCTCAAACCGAATTACGAAGCACTTC. The encoded protein is CASSSNRITKHF.

This clone was seen once. V and J are TRBV5-4 and TRBJ2-7, with D perhaps matching TRBD2 (5 bases). Germline lookup yields CDR1 SGHNT and CDR2 YYREEE (reference sequence). This CDR3 contains 14 residues. The germline V and J ends were trimmed by 0 bases and 3 bases, with 10 bases remaining between them. CDR3 nucleotides: TGTGCCAGCAGCTTGGGCCACGGGATCTACGAGCAGTACTTC. Translated, it gives CASSLGHGIYEQYF.

V usage is TRBV2 and J usage is TRBJ2-6; 9 bases line up with TRBD1. The CDR3 consists of 16 residues. Unmatched junction bases numbered 4, after V lost 4 bases and J lost 3 bases. The germline V gene has CDR1 SNHLY and CDR2 FYNNEI. CDR3: CASSATGGFGANVLTF. CDR3 bases: TGTGCCAGCAGTGCGACAGGGGGGTTTGGGGCCAACGTCCTGACTTTC.

The count of this clone is one. The chain links TRBV27 to TRBJ1-6; D might be TRBD1 (5 bases). V gave up 3 bases and J gave up 4 bases, with 13 bases separating them. Germline CDR1 and CDR2: MNHEY and SMNVEV (reference sequence). CDR3 length: 16 residues. The CDR3 DNA reads TGTGCCAGCAGTTTCGGGGCTGCGGGGTATAATTCACCCCTCCACTTT. Translating it yields CASSFGAAGYNSPLHF.

The chain joins TRBV29-1 to TRBJ2-7; 12 positions agree with TRBD2. The CDR3 loop spans 14 amino acids. The trim removed 4 bases at V and 6 bases at J, leaving 7 bases unmatched. Germline V gives CDR1 SQVTM, CDR2 ANQGSEA. This CDR3 is CSVVTSGRLPEQYF. CDR3 in DNA: TGCAGCGTTGTAACTAGCGGGAGGCTCCCCGAGCAGTACTTC.

The chain employs TRBV4-2 and TRBJ2-1, with TRBD2 matching over 9 bases. The germline gives CDR1 LGHNA, CDR2 YNFKEQ. Germline trimming cut 1 base from V and 1 base from J; bases unmatched to any gene: 5. There are 17 residues in the CDR3. The CDR3 loop is CASSQGPAGGSYNEQFF. CDR3 nucleotide sequence: TGTGCCAGCAGCCAAGGCCCAGCGGGAGGTTCCTACAATGAGCAGTTCTTC.

CDR3 region: CASTQGKNYGYTF. CDR3 in DNA: TGCGCCAGCACTCAGGGGAAAAACTATGGCTACACCTTC. The chain combines TRBV23-1 with TRBJ1-2, with D maybe TRBD1 (6 bases). TRBV23-1 is treated as an ORF (open reading frame) with a function not yet certain. The CDR3 spans 13 residues. V shed 7 bases and J shed 2 bases, with 11 bases lying between them.

This clone was observed a single time. V and J are TRBV11-2 and TRBJ2-5; D gene unclear. Trimming left V 3 bases short and J 5 bases short, with 16 bases between. CDR1 is SGHAT, CDR2 FQNNGV, per germline. The CDR3 is 15 amino acids. CDR3 region: CASSFRVLPRETQYF. CDR3 DNA sequence: TGTGCCAGCAGCTTCCGGGTGCTCCCCAGGGAGACCCAGTACTTC.

This clone was recorded only once. The CDR3 protein is CASSLGWGQGTDTQYF. The DNA of the CDR3 is TGCGCCAGCAGCTTGGGTTGGGGACAGGGGACGGATACGCAGTATTTT. The rearrangement uses TRBV5-1 and TRBJ2-3; 10 bases are shared with TRBD1. Trimming removed 0 bases from V and 6 bases from J; junction bases left unmatched: 7. CDR1 is SGHRS and CDR2 is YFSETQ in the germline V gene. The CDR3 length is 16 residues.

The chain combines TRBV5-1 with TRBJ2-7, with 7 nucleotides matching TRBD1. Germline CDR1 SGHRS, CDR2 YFSETQ. V trimming: 0 bases; J trimming: 6 bases; junction bases outside the gene matches: 3. The CDR3 runs to 13 residues. The CDR3: CASSLDRGSEQYF. CDR3 coding DNA: TGCGCCAGCAGCTTGGACAGGGGCTCCGAGCAGTACTTC.

The chain is built from TRBV18 and TRBJ2-7, with D uncertain. The CDR3 totals 12 residues. In germline, CDR1 is KGHSH, CDR2 LQKENI. Trimming cost V 6 bases and J 2 bases, with 8 bases left between them. CDR3 protein: CASSGSTYEQYF. CDR3 in DNA: TGTGCCAGCTCGGGGTCTACCTACGAGCAGTACTTC.

The chain combines TRBV10-3 with TRBJ1-1; D is unclear. CDR1 ENHRY and CDR2 SYGVKD come from the germline V gene. This CDR3 contains 15 residues. Trimming stripped 3 bases from V and 2 bases from J, with 13 bases between. The CDR3 nucleotides are TGTGCCATCAGTGATAGGGCAGGAACCAACACTGAAGCTTTCTTT. It specifies CAISDRAGTNTEAFF.

The chain uses TRBV6-1 and TRBJ1-5; 7 bases are a match to TRBD1. In germline, CDR1 is MNHNS, CDR2 SASEGT. CDR3 size: 14 residues. The junction had 7 bases not matched to a gene; V was cut back by 9 bases and J by 2 bases. This CDR3 is CASTTGSGNQPQHF. The CDR3 DNA reads TGTGCCAGTACGACAGGGTCGGGCAATCAGCCCCAGCATTTT.

V usage is TRBV6-1 and J usage is TRBJ1-4; the D is unclear. In germline, CDR1 is MNHNS, CDR2 SASEGT. V lost 9 bases to trimming and J lost 0 bases, with 8 bases between them. This CDR3 region has 13 residues. In DNA, the CDR3 is TGTGCCAGTTCGGAGGCAACTAATGAAAAACTGTTTTTT. Residues: CASSEATNEKLFF.

The CDR3 region is CASSQERQPNYGYTF. DNA of the CDR3: TGTGCCAGCAGCCAAGAAAGGCAGCCTAACTATGGCTACACCTTC. The chain uses TRBV14 and TRBJ1-2; D gene uncertain. The CDR3 totals 15 residues. Trimming left V 0 bases short and J 0 bases short, with 8 bases between. Germline assignment: CDR1 SGHDN and CDR2 FVKESK.

The V call is TRBV6-5, the J call TRBJ1-1; possible D gene TRBD1, 6 bases. The CDR3 length is 14 residues. Between the trimmed V and J ends, which lost 4 bases and 0 bases, there was a span of 9 bases. The germline V gene encodes CDR1 MNHEY and CDR2 SVGAGI. The CDR3 is CASSLDRLNTEAFF. DNA of the CDR3: TGTGCCAGCAGTTTAGACAGGCTGAACACTGAAGCTTTCTTT.

V and J are TRBV5-1 and TRBJ1-4, with TRBD1 matching 8 bases. Looked up from germline, CDR1 is SGHRS and CDR2 is YFSETQ. This CDR3 comprises 15 residues. Trimming removed 0 bases from V and 6 bases from J; junction bases left unmatched: 4. The CDR3 sequence is CASSLAVTGDEKLFF. The CDR3 coding sequence is TGCGCCAGCAGCTTGGCCGTGACAGGGGATGAAAAACTGTTTTTT.

This clone was detected once. The chain links TRBV4-3 to TRBJ1-1; D is perhaps TRBD1 (5 bases). The CDR3 is 16 amino acids. The V and J ends lost 3 bases and 0 bases respectively, with 14 bases between them. Germline V gene lookup returns CDR1 LGHNA and CDR2 YSLEER. The CDR3 nucleotides are TGCGCCAGCAGCCAGGGGTATCGGACAATGAACACTGAAGCTTTCTTT. Translated: CASSQGYRTMNTEAFF.

The chain links TRBV5-4 to TRBJ2-5, with D tentatively TRBD2 (5 bases). The CDR3 is 16 residues long. Germline lookup yields CDR1 SGHNT and CDR2 YYREEE (reference sequence). V lost 4 bases and J lost 1, with 17 bases in between. Written as DNA, the CDR3 is TGTGCCAGCAGCCAACCAGGTCAGCGGATCCAAGAGACCCAGTACTTC. Translated: CASSQPGQRIQETQYF.